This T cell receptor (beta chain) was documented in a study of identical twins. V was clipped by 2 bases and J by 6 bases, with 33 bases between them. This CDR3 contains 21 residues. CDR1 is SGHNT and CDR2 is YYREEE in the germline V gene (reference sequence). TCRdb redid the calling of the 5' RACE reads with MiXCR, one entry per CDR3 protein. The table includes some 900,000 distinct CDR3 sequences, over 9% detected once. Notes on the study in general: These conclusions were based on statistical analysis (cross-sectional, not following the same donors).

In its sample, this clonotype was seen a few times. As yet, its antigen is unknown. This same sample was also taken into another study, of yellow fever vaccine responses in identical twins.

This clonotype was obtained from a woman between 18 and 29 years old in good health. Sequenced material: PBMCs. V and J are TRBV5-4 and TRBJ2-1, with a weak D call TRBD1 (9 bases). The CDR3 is CASSFATAGTGSPGGFNEQFF. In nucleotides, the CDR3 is TGTGCCAGCAGCTTTGCCACTGCCGGGACAGGGTCACCGGGAGGGTTCAATGAGCAGTTCTTC.